These 16 T cell receptor beta chains share one sample of origin, sequenced in a study of T cells expressing NK-cell markers. TCRdb reprocessed the 5' RACE reads, with one entry per CDR3 protein and no DNA. With 400,000 to 500,000 distinct CDR3 sequences in the sample, the ten largest clones hold 7.3%. Specimen: blood T cells: a sorted CD56 or NKG2C T cell subset, CD4+ or CD8+ T cells, or bulk PBMC T cells (not recorded which). These receptors were collected from a woman aged 18 to 75 in good health.

Here the CDR3 reads CASSVKNVRNTIYF. The V and J genes are TRBV6-4 and TRBJ1-3. Germline V gene sequence: CDR1 MRHNA, CDR2 SNTAGT. There are 14 residues in the CDR3.

V usage is TRBV29-1 and J usage is TRBJ1-3. The CDR3 length is 17 residues. Germline CDR1 reads SQVTM; CDR2 reads ANQGSEA. CDR3 region: CSVEETTTRYSGNTIYF.

The rearrangement links TRBV2 to TRBJ1-5; absent DNA, TCRdb's TRBD1 call cannot be checked. The length of the CDR3 is 15 residues. Germline V gives CDR1 SNHLY, CDR2 FYNNEI. CDR3 sequence reads: CASSSGQLSNQPQHF.

CDR3 loop: CASSLLDYASTDTQYF. J is TRBJ2-3 and V is TRBV5-1; TCRdb proposes TRBD2, but this gene call is untestable without DNA. This CDR3 region has 16 residues. Germline-derived CDR1 and CDR2 are SGHRS and YFSETQ.

The gene calls are TRBV12-3 or TRBV12-4 and TRBJ1-2. The CDR3 covers 15 residues. CDR3 region: CASSLGRIRNYGYTF.

The genes are TRBV14 and TRBJ2-3; without DNA, the TCRdb call of TRBD2 cannot be checked. The CDR3 is made up of 16 amino acids. The germline V gene has CDR1 SGHDN and CDR2 FVKESK. The CDR3 protein is CASSHLRGEGTDTQYF.

The chain links TRBV7-3 to TRBJ2-1; the TRBD1 assignment by TCRdb is unverifiable without DNA. CDR1 SGHTA and CDR2 FQGTGA come from the germline V gene. The CDR3 covers 15 residues. CDR3 in amino acids: CASSQLEGGANEQFF.

The V gene is TRBV30, the J gene TRBJ1-5. Per the germline V gene, CDR1 is GTSNPN and CDR2 is SVGIG (reference sequence). The CDR3 covers 13 residues. The CDR3 sequence is CAWSEGWNQPQHF.

The V gene is TRBV20-1, the J gene TRBJ2-5; the TCRdb call, TRBD2, lacks DNA for checking. The germline gives CDR1 DFQATT, CDR2 SNEGSKA (reference sequence). CDR3 length equals 14 residues. CDR3 loop: CSARGPMTRETQYF.

CDR3 protein: CATSPGRGLYNEQFF. J is TRBJ2-1 and V is TRBV15; TCRdb returns TRBD1, unconfirmable since there is no DNA. Germline lookup yields CDR1 LNHNV and CDR2 YYDKDF (reference sequence). The CDR3 is 15 residues long.

The chain recombines TRBV3-1 with TRBJ1-2; TCRdb calls TRBD1, which cannot be checked without DNA. The V gene's germline CDR1 is LGHDT and CDR2 YNNKEL (reference sequence). The CDR3 extends over 14 amino acids. This CDR3 is CASSREGGNGGYTF.

This chain connects TRBV29-1 to TRBJ2-1. This CDR3 is 15 amino acids long. Germline V gene data show CDR1 as SQVTM and CDR2 as ANQGSEA. CDR3: CSVDEYASSYNEQFF.

The J gene is TRBJ2-1, the V gene TRBV6-2 or TRBV6-3; checking the TCRdb D call of TRBD1 is not possible without DNA. CDR1 MNHEY and CDR2 SVGEGT come from the germline V gene. The CDR3 covers 17 residues. CDR3 loop: CASSPGQLSVSYNEQFF.

This chain links TRBV7-2 with TRBJ2-5. The CDR3 runs 13 residues. Germline-derived CDR1 and CDR2 are SGHTA and FQGNSA. This CDR3 is CASSLGRKETQYF.

CDR3 loop: CSVRGGNTDTQYF. This chain links TRBV20-1 with TRBJ2-3; the D gene TCRdb calls, TRBD2, cannot be checked with no DNA. There are 13 residues in the CDR3. Germline assignment: CDR1 DFQATT and CDR2 SNEGSKA (reference sequence).

The chain uses TRBV9 and TRBJ1-1; the TCRdb D gene call, TRBD1, has no DNA to confirm it. The V gene's germline CDR1 is SGDLS and CDR2 YYNGEE. The CDR3 spans 14 residues. The CDR3 loop reads CASSVTGGSTEAFF.